The clone carrying this T cell receptor beta chain was found a few times. What it binds is not known. From 5'RACE with constant-segment primers came TCR alpha and TCR beta cDNA libraries that carried sample barcodes and UMIs. TCRdb redid the calling of the 5' RACE reads with MiXCR, one entry per CDR3 protein. The table has hundreds of thousands of distinct CDR3 sequences, 25% to 30% seen once; the top ten hold around an eighth. The record originates from a study of T-cell memory formation after mild COVID-19. Whole-study results and caveats: SARS-CoV-2 specificity was not confirmed for second-wave clones peaking on day 37.

Germline assignment: CDR1 SGHTA and CDR2 FQGTGA. This CDR3 comprises 16 residues. V shed 5 bases and J shed 5 bases, with 22 bases lying between them. The rearrangement uses TRBV7-3 and TRBJ2-7; weak D call: TRBD2 (5 bases). This clonotype was obtained from an adult woman who had mild COVID-19 (a few samples of this study predate the infection). Cell type and time point are not known. Input material: PBMCs or a T cell subset sorted from them (not recorded which). The CDR3 coding sequence is TGTGCCAGCAGCCCCCGCGCGGTGAGGGTTAACCACGAGCAGTACTTC. Its protein is CASSPRAVRVNHEQYF.